This T cell receptor (beta chain) was sequenced for a study of cytomegalovirus exposure and HLA in healthy donors. TCRdb's copy holds only in-frame clones and misses some; the assay was immunoSEQ multiplex PCR. The sample has roughly 200,000 clones, 86% seen once. With 3 bases removed from V and 5 bases from J, the gap between germline ends came to 13 bases. Germline-derived CDR1 and CDR2 are LNHDA and SQIVND (reference sequence). This CDR3 contains 14 residues. The sequence was obtained from a man aged 30 to 45 in good health and CMV-seropositive. V usage is TRBV19 and J usage is TRBJ2-5; no firm D call. Sequenced material: PBMCs. In nucleotides, the CDR3 is TGTGCCAGTAGTATCGAAGGGCCAGTGGAGACCCAGTACTTC. This sequence encodes CASSIEGPVETQYF.